The 28 T cell receptor beta chains below were found in one sample sequenced in a study of blood T cells in healthy people across ages. Combining a sample-barcoded 5' primer with a J-beta primer mix, a second PCR ran for 7 to 11 cycles. Via MiXCR, TCRdb re-called the 5' RACE reads, giving one row per CDR3 protein. The data contain roughly 800,000 distinct CDR3 sequences, around a quarter of them singletons. Separately, the same data were catalogued under a study of T cells of mothers and their children.

Sequenced: blood. The receptors here all came from a boy younger than 18 in good health.

This clonotype is a singleton in its sample. The V call is TRBV27, the J call TRBJ2-7, with 7 bases identical to TRBD1. The junction had 6 bases not matched to a gene; V was cut back by 4 bases and J by 3 bases. Germline CDR1 reads MNHEY; CDR2 reads SMNVEV (reference sequence). The length of the CDR3 is 14 residues. Here the CDR3 reads CASSWAGGHYEQYF. The CDR3, as DNA: TGTGCCAGCAGTTGGGCAGGGGGTCACTACGAGCAGTACTTC.

The chain links TRBV6-5 to TRBJ2-5, with a possible D match to TRBD1 (6 bases). V was pared by 2 bases and J by 5 bases, with 12 bases between. The CDR3 loop spans 14 amino acids. The germline V gene has CDR1 MNHEY and CDR2 SVGAGI. The CDR3 nucleotides read TGTGCCAGCAGTTACCTTTCTGGGGGCGAGACCCAGTACTTC. Its translation: CASSYLSGGETQYF.

This chain connects TRBV5-6 to TRBJ1-2; possible D gene TRBD1, 5 bases. The CDR3 runs 13 residues. The V end lost 5 bases, the J end lost 6 bases, and 14 bases lay between the germline ends. The germline CDR1 and CDR2 sequences are SGHDT and YYEEEE. Written as DNA, the CDR3 is TGTGCCAGCAGTTCCGGGGACGGCGATGGCTACACCTTC. Its protein is CASSSGDGDGYTF.

This clonotype came up once. The chain combines TRBV5-1 with TRBJ2-5; 7 bases are shared with TRBD2. V lost 0 bases to trimming and J lost 5 bases; unmatched junction nucleotides: 10. The CDR3 covers 16 residues. In germline, CDR1 is SGHRS, CDR2 YFSETQ. CDR3 amino acids: CASSLESRGIRETQYF. CDR3 in DNA: TGCGCCAGCAGCTTGGAATCGCGGGGGATTCGGGAGACCCAGTACTTC.

The J gene is TRBJ2-3, the V gene TRBV28, with D uncertain. This CDR3 contains 16 residues. V lost 1 base and J lost 3, with 14 bases in between. CDR1 and CDR2 from the germline V gene are MDHEN and SYDVKM. CDR3 in amino acids: CASSLFPDGETDTQYF. In DNA form, the CDR3 reads TGTGCCAGCAGTTTATTCCCGGACGGAGAAACAGATACGCAGTATTTT.

This clonotype was found a few times. This chain uses TRBV15 with TRBJ1-2; no clear D gene. V was pared by 0 bases and J by 4 bases, with 9 bases between. The CDR3 contains 14 residues. Germline V gene data show CDR1 as LNHNV and CDR2 as YYDKDF (reference sequence). The chain's CDR3 is CATSRESAGYGYTF. CDR3 coding DNA: TGTGCCACCAGCAGAGAGTCGGCGGGCTATGGCTACACCTTC. The whole variable domain, filled in from reference TRBV15 and TRBJ1-2, reads DAMVIQNPRYQVTQFGKPVTLSCSQTLNHNVMYWYQQKSSQAPKLLFHYYDKDFNNEADTPDNFQSRRPNTSFCFLDIRSPGLGDTAMYLCATSRESAGYGYTFGSGTRLTVV.

V and J are TRBV20-1 and TRBJ2-5; 7 bases line up with TRBD2. CDR3 length equals 14 residues. V gave up 2 bases and J gave up 5 bases; unmatched junction bases: 8. Germline assignment: CDR1 DFQATT and CDR2 SNEGSKA (reference sequence). The CDR3 DNA reads TGCAGTGCTAGACAACTAGCGCCGTGGGAGACCCAGTACTTC. Translating gives CSARQLAPWETQYF.

This clonotype was seen only once. The V and J genes are TRBV30 and TRBJ2-3, with unresolved D. Germline V CDR1 and CDR2: GTSNPN, SVGIG (reference sequence). This CDR3 region has 11 residues. V lost 2 bases and J lost 4, with 4 bases in between. The CDR3: CAWSSPDTQYF. The CDR3 DNA follows: TGTGCCTGGAGTTCCCCAGATACGCAGTATTTT.

The chain carries TRBV4-3 and TRBJ1-4; a possible D gene is TRBD1 (6 bases). Between the trimmed V and J ends, which lost 0 bases and 4 bases, there was a span of 15 bases. From germline, CDR1 is LGHNA and CDR2 YSLEER. CDR3 length: 17 amino acids. The CDR3 region is CASSQDRAGANNEKLFF. CDR3 nucleotide sequence: TGCGCCAGCAGCCAAGATCGGGCGGGGGCTAATAATGAAAAACTGTTTTTT.

This clonotype has more than one count but fewer than ten. Compared with germline, one end of the junction differs, possibly owing to a read error. V and J are TRBV5-1 and TRBJ1-3; 8 nucleotides line up with TRBD1. CDR1 is SGHRS, CDR2 YFSETQ, per germline. This CDR3 is 15 amino acids long. DNA for the CDR3: TGCGCCAGTAGCTTGGGGGACAGGCGAGGAAACACCATATATTTT. The encoded protein is CASSLGDRRGNTIYF. The full variable domain, with the rest looked up from reference TRBV5-1 and TRBJ1-3, is KAGVTQTPRYLIKTRGQQVTLSCSPISGHRSVSWYQQTPGQGLQFLFEYFSETQRNKGNFPGRFSGRQFSNSRSEMNVSTLELGDSALYLCASSLGDRRGNTIYFGEGSWLTVV.

This chain links TRBV7-9 with TRBJ2-5, with 10 nucleotides matching TRBD1. The J call is uncertain, as TRBJ2-7 better fits the DNA end. The germline V gene has CDR1 SEHNR and CDR2 FQNEAQ (reference sequence). This CDR3 has 16 amino acids. As DNA, the CDR3 is TGTGCCAGCAGCTCCCAACCGGGACAGGGGCCCTGCGAGCAGTACTTC. Encoded protein: CASSSQPGQGPCEQYF.

This clonotype occurred a few times. The junction shows a germline mismatch at one end, possibly a read error. The CDR3 reads CSASDPNLSGANVQTF. CDR3 DNA: TGCAGTGCTAGTGACCCCAATCTCTCTGGGGCCAACGTCCAGACTTTC. This chain uses TRBV20-1 with TRBJ2-6; D is perhaps TRBD1 (5 bases). Germline V gives CDR1 DFQATT, CDR2 SNEGSKA (reference sequence). The CDR3 covers 16 residues.

The chain recombines TRBV6-2 or TRBV6-3 with TRBJ2-1, with 10 bases matching TRBD1. The V segment lost 7 bases and the J segment 0 bases; nucleotides outside the gene matches: 3. This CDR3 comprises 15 residues. The germline CDR1 and CDR2 sequences are MNHEY and SVGEGT. The CDR3 loop reads CASTRTGGSYNEQFF. The CDR3 DNA sequence: TGTGCCAGCACCCGGACAGGGGGCTCCTACAATGAGCAGTTCTTC.

This clonotype was seen ten or more times. The chain carries TRBV7-9 and TRBJ2-7; 9 nucleotides match TRBD1. V was pared by 6 bases and J by 2 bases, with 8 bases of the junction left unmatched. CDR1 SEHNR and CDR2 FQNEAQ come from the germline V gene (reference sequence). The CDR3 totals 15 residues. CDR3 loop: CASSLGTGPTYEQYF. The DNA of the CDR3 is TGTGCCAGCAGTCTCGGGACAGGGCCGACCTACGAGCAGTACTTC.

The chain couples TRBV7-9 to TRBJ2-3; no clear D. V was trimmed by 5 bases and J by 5 bases, leaving 14 bases between them. Germline CDR1 reads SEHNR; CDR2 reads FQNEAQ (reference sequence). The CDR3 is made up of 14 amino acids. CDR3 coding DNA: TGTGCCAGCAGCCCACTTTTGGGTGTAGATACGCAGTATTTT. Translating it yields CASSPLLGVDTQYF.

This clonotype has just a few counts. This chain uses TRBV6-2 or TRBV6-3 with TRBJ2-7; tentative D call: TRBD2 (6 bases). Germline CDR1 reads MNHEY; CDR2 reads SVGEGT. Trimming took off 5 bases at V and 2 bases at J, with 16 bases between the two ends. This CDR3 spans 15 amino acids. In DNA, the CDR3 is TGTGCCAGCAGTGACCCCGGGACTTACACCTACGAGCAGTACTTC. It translates to CASSDPGTYTYEQYF.

This clonotype was observed a few times. The genes are TRBV18 and TRBJ2-1; D perhaps matches TRBD1 (6 bases). The CDR3 is made up of 14 amino acids. V was shortened by 4 bases and J by 8 bases, with 15 bases between the two germline ends. Germline values: CDR1 KGHSH, CDR2 LQKENI. CDR3 in DNA: TGTGCCAGCTCACATCCACCAGGGGTGGATGAGCAGTTCTTC. It specifies CASSHPPGVDEQFF.

The chain couples TRBV20-1 to TRBJ2-3; 11 positions agree with TRBD2. CDR3 length: 16 amino acids. The V and J ends lost 6 bases and 2 bases, in that order; junction bases with no gene match: 10. Germline CDR1 reads DFQATT; CDR2 reads SNEGSKA (reference sequence). The CDR3 nucleotides are TGCAGTGCCGACGAACTAGCGGGAGAGCCCACAGATACGCAGTATTTT. It encodes CSADELAGEPTDTQYF.

This chain uses TRBV7-2 with TRBJ2-5, with a tentative D call TRBD2 (6 bases). Germline V gene sequence: CDR1 SGHTA, CDR2 FQGNSA. The CDR3 totals 15 residues. The V gene lost 6 bases and the J gene lost 4 bases, with 18 bases spanning the gap. The CDR3 nucleotides are TGTGCCAGCAGTCCGGAACCGACCGGGGGAGAGACCCAGTACTTC. Its translation is CASSPEPTGGETQYF.

V usage is TRBV29-1 and J usage is TRBJ2-5; no clear D gene. The end of the DNA aligns better with TRBJ2-7, so the J call may be wrong. Germline-derived CDR1 and CDR2 are SQVTM and ANQGSEA. There are 12 residues in the CDR3. CDR3 nucleotide sequence: TGCAGCGTTGTAGGCGATCAACGCGAGCAGTACTTC. It yields the protein CSVVGDQREQYF.

For the CDR3, the DNA is TGTGCCAGCGACAGCAGTTTAGGAGGGGTGGGGGCCTACAATGAGCAGTTCTTC. Amino acid sequence: CASDSSLGGVGAYNEQFF. V gene TRBV28 combines with J gene TRBJ2-1; D might be TRBD2 (6 bases). Germline-derived CDR1 and CDR2 are MDHEN and SYDVKM. Between the trimmed V and J ends, which lost 8 bases and 2 bases, there was a span of 25 bases. The CDR3 loop spans 18 amino acids. Complete variable domain (other parts from reference TRBV28 and TRBJ2-1): DVKVTQSSRYLVKRTGEKVFLECVQDMDHENMFWYRQDPGLGLRLIYFSYDVKMKEKGDIPEGYSVSREKKERFSLILESASTNQTSMYLCASDSSLGGVGAYNEQFFGPGTRLTVL.

V usage is TRBV3-1 and J usage is TRBJ2-6; unclear D gene. The V gene lost 2 bases and the J gene lost 2 bases, with 13 bases spanning the gap. Germline CDR1 reads LGHDT; CDR2 reads YNNKEL (reference sequence). This CDR3 is 17 amino acids long. The CDR3 nucleotides read TGTGCCAGCAGCCAACGGGCAGGACGTCCTGGGGCCAACGTCCTGACTTTC. It is translated as CASSQRAGRPGANVLTF.

This clonotype occurred a few times. The rearrangement uses TRBV4-3 and TRBJ2-5; D is uncertain. The CDR3 spans 15 residues. Germline assignment: CDR1 LGHNA and CDR2 YSLEER. The V gene lost 0 bases and the J gene lost 5 bases, with 13 bases spanning the gap. The CDR3, as DNA: TGCGCCAGCAGCCAAGAGGCTAGTTTGGATGAGACCCAGTACTTC. Translation: CASSQEASLDETQYF.

J is TRBJ2-1 and V is TRBV19; 9 bases match TRBD1. Germline CDR1 is LNHDA and CDR2 is SQIVND (reference sequence). J lost 8 bases, V lost 7 bases, and 9 bases had no gene match. The CDR3 extends over 14 amino acids. The DNA for the CDR3 is TGTGCCAGTAACGGACAGGGGATTGGCGATGAGCAGTTCTTC. Its protein is CASNGQGIGDEQFF.

CDR3 sequence reads: CASSLGTGRKTGTQYF. The CDR3 DNA sequence: TGTGCCAGCAGCCTTGGTACCGGCCGTAAAACGGGGACCCAGTACTTC. The gene calls are TRBV12-3 or TRBV12-4 and TRBJ2-5; D uncertain. This CDR3 contains 16 residues. V lost 6 bases and J lost 7, with 24 bases in between.

The gene calls are TRBV28 and TRBJ2-5; unclear D gene. Near its end, the DNA agrees better with TRBJ2-7, so the J call may be wrong. Germline V gene data show CDR1 as MDHEN and CDR2 as SYDVKM. CDR3 length: 12 amino acids. CDR3 coding DNA: TGTGCCAGCAGCACCTCGGAGCGCGAGCAGTACTTC. Encoded protein: CASSTSEREQYF.

The V and J genes are TRBV6-5 and TRBJ2-5; D call uncertain. Germline V gene lookup returns CDR1 MNHEY and CDR2 SVGAGI. The ends were cut back, 0 bases at V and 2 bases at J, with 7 bases in the middle. The CDR3 loop spans 14 amino acids. In DNA form, the CDR3 reads TGTGCCAGCAGTTACTCCGGGTTTCAAGAGACCCAGTACTTC. Its translation is CASSYSGFQETQYF.

In this sample, this clonotype turned up a few times. The chain employs TRBV20-1 and TRBJ2-3; no firm D call. Germline loops: CDR1 DFQATT, CDR2 SNEGSKA (reference sequence). The V and J ends lost 6 bases and 4 bases respectively, with 11 bases between them. The CDR3 totals 12 residues. The CDR3 here is CSATMGSDTQYF. The CDR3, as DNA: TGCAGTGCCACCATGGGCTCAGATACGCAGTATTTT.